The sequence of this TCR beta chain was determined in a study of beta chain features in type 1 diabetes. Whole-study findings and limits: In all four CD4+ subsets, TCRB CDR3 length was significantly, moderately reduced in type 1 diabetes. Here, the possible influence of HLA type (on TCRB rearrangement) remained unresolved. When VDJ junctions were examined, type 1 diabetes patients showed fewer insertions and more deletions.

Investigators reverse transcribed all isolated RNA, so they sequenced expressed TCRB transcripts. Here immunoSEQ multiplex PCR was the method, and the copy in TCRdb shows in-frame clones only, minus some. The sample records roughly 40,000 clones, 50% to 75% being singletons. The germline CDR1 and CDR2 sequences are SNHLY and FYNNEI. Trimming removed 4 bases from V and 8 bases from J, with 17 bases in between. This CDR3 comprises 15 residues. A word on this clone: Its antigen remains unknown.

This sequence originates from a woman aged 25 to 39 in good health. The rearrangement joins TRBV2 to TRBJ1-4, with no clear D. The sample consisted of Tregs from blood. DNA of the CDR3: TGTGCCAGCAGTGTAATTCGGGGAAGGGAAGAAAAACTGTTTTTT. Protein product: CASSVIRGREEKLFF.